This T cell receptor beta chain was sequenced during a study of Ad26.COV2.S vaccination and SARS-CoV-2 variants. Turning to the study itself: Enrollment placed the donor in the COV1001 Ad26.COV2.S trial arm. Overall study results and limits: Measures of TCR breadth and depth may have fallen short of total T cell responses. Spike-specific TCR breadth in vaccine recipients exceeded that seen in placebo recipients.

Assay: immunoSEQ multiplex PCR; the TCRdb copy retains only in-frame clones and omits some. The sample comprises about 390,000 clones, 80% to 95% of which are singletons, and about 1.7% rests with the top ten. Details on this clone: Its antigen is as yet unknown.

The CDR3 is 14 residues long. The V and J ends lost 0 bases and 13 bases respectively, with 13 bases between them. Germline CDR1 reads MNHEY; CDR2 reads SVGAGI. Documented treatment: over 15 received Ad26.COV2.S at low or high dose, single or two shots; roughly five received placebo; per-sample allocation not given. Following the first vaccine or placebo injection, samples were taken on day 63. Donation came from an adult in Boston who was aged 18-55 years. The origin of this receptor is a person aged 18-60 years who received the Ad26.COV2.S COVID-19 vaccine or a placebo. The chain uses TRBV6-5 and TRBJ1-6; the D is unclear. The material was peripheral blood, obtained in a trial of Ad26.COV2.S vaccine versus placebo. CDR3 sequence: CASSYSARGGPLHF. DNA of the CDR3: TGTGCCAGCAGTTACTCGGCTCGGGGAGGGCCCCTCCACTTT.